A selection of T cell receptor beta chains follows, all from one sample in a study of beta chain features in type 1 diabetes. The table came from immunoSEQ multiplex PCR; TCRdb's copy has only in-frame clones and leaves some out. This repertoire shows about 160,000 clones, 6.5% to 8.5% found once; its top ten account for around 0.5%. The sequencing input was central memory CD4+ T cells from blood. The receptors were gathered from a man between 18 and 29 years old with type 1 diabetes. CDR3s include the opening cysteine and the closing phenylalanine or tryptophan. D genes are given only for firm matches. Clone size is shown for a subset of rows, as once, few, many or a class of expanded clone.

>TRBD2|few|TRBV30|TRBJ2-3
CAWIEAGRSDTQYF
TGTGCCTGGATCGAAGCGGGACGTTCTGATACGCAGTATTTT
>.|.|TRBV9|TRBJ2-7
CASSVGPAGEQYF
TGTGCCAGCAGTGTAGGGCCTGCAGGCGAGCAGTACTTC
>TRBD2|few|TRBV5-1|TRBJ2-3
CASSQGLAADTQYF
TGCGCCAGCAGCCAGGGACTAGCGGCAGATACGCAGTATTTT
>.|.|TRBV23-1|TRBJ2-7
CASSSGQSEQYF
TGCGCCAGCAGCTCCGGACAAAGCGAGCAGTACTTC
>.|once|TRBV30|TRBJ1-2
CALGGRDYGYTF
TGTGCCCTGGGAGGGCGGGACTATGGCTACACCTTC
>.|.|TRBV19|TRBJ2-5
CASSISGGRKTQYF
TGTGCCAGTAGTATATCCGGGGGGCGGAAGACCCAGTACTTC
>.|few|TRBV28|TRBJ1-1
CASSPPRGGQGNTEAFF
TGTGCCAGCAGTCCCCCTCGTGGTGGGCAGGGGAACACTGAAGCTTTCTTT
>TRBD2|.|TRBV15|TRBJ2-7
CATSRDAGGGSYEQYF
TGTGCCACCAGCAGAGATGCGGGGGGGGGCTCCTACGAGCAGTACTTC
>TRBD1|.|TRBV15|TRBJ1-4
CATSQDRVGGYNEKLFF
TGTGCCACCAGCCAAGACAGGGTCGGGGGATATAATGAAAAACTGTTTTTT
>.|.|TRBV5-1|TRBJ2-7
CASSLGTGPGYEQYF
TGCGCCAGCAGCTTGGGGACTGGGCCGGGATACGAGCAGTACTTC
>TRBD2|few|TRBV5-1|TRBJ2-3
CASSLGRSGSSTDTQYF
TGCGCCAGCAGCTTGGGTCGAAGCGGGAGTAGCACAGATACGCAGTATTTT
>.|many|TRBV13|TRBJ1-1
CATGRNTEAFF
TGTGCCACGGGGAGGAACACTGAAGCTTTCTTT
>TRBD1|.|TRBV10-3|TRBJ1-1
CAIRDRESTEAFF
TGTGCCATCAGGGACAGGGAGTCCACTGAAGCTTTCTTT
>TRBD2|few|TRBV5-4|TRBJ2-3
CASRMDSGGRWDTQYF
TGTGCCAGCAGGATGGACTCGGGGGGGCGTTGGGATACGCAGTATTTT
>.|few|TRBV7-2|TRBJ2-3
CASSLVGLDTQYF
TGTGCCAGCAGCTTAGTCGGGTTGGATACGCAGTATTTT
>TRBD1|few|TRBV29-1|TRBJ1-2
CSASQGGGYTF
TGCAGCGCCTCACAGGGGGGTGGCTACACCTTC
>TRBD1|.|TRBV5-6|TRBJ2-7
CASKQGGIHEQYF
TGTGCCAGCAAACAGGGGGGTATCCACGAGCAGTACTTC
>TRBD2|.|TRBV28|TRBJ2-1
CASSSGLAGGGEQFF
TGTGCCAGCAGTTCAGGACTAGCGGGAGGCGGGGAGCAGTTCTTC
>.|.|TRBV30|TRBJ2-7
CAWSPGSFWYEQYF
TGTGCCTGGAGCCCGGGATCTTTCTGGTACGAGCAGTACTTC
>TRBD1|few|TRBV5-4|TRBJ2-7
CASSFRTGYEQYF
TGTGCCAGCAGCTTCAGGACAGGCTACGAGCAGTACTTC
>.|.|TRBV7-2|TRBJ1-1
CASSLRHSNTEAFF
TGTGCCAGCAGCTTAAGACACTCGAACACTGAAGCTTTCTTT
>.|many|TRBV7-2|TRBJ2-5
CASSLARETQYF
TGTGCCAGCAGCTTAGCGCGAGAGACCCAGTACTTC
>TRBD1|few|TRBV5-6|TRBJ2-1
CASSPGTGRFNEQFF
TGTGCCAGCAGCCCCGGGACAGGGCGCTTCAATGAGCAGTTCTTC
>TRBD2|.|TRBV6-6|TRBJ2-3
CASSYQSGGADTQYF
TGTGCCAGCAGTTATCAGAGCGGGGGCGCAGATACGCAGTATTTT
>.|few|TRBV2|TRBJ2-7
CASSPRNYEQYF
TGTGCCAGCAGTCCCAGGAACTACGAGCAGTACTTC
>.|few|TRBV6-6|TRBJ1-1
CASSYPTGEAFF
TGTGCCAGCAGTTACCCTACCGGTGAAGCTTTCTTT
>TRBD1|.|TRBV18|TRBJ1-5
CASSPPGQGKNQPQHF
TGTGCCAGCTCACCTCCGGGACAGGGTAAAAATCAGCCCCAGCATTTT
>.|few|TRBV7-9|TRBJ1-2
CASSGAGFGYTF
TGTGCCAGCAGCGGGGCCGGGTTTGGCTACACCTTC
>.|.|TRBV5-1|TRBJ2-3
CASSLTGANTDTQYF
TGCGCCAGCAGCCTCACAGGAGCCAACACAGATACGCAGTATTTT
>TRBD1|.|TRBV15|TRBJ1-2
CATSRGDRGEKEGYTF
TGTGCCACCAGCAGAGGGGACAGGGGTGAAAAGGAAGGCTACACCTTC
>.|few|TRBV18|TRBJ1-5
CASSPQQSPNQPQHF
TGTGCCAGCTCACCGCAACAGAGTCCCAATCAGCCCCAGCATTTT
>.|.|TRBV14|TRBJ1-1
CASSRDSRPEAFF
TGTGCCAGCAGCCGCGACAGTCGACCTGAAGCTTTCTTT
>.|.|TRBV7-9|TRBJ2-1
CASSLFRDEQFF
TGTGCCAGCAGCTTATTCCGGGATGAGCAGTTCTTC
>TRBD1|.|TRBV27|TRBJ1-2
CASSFEGQGSGGYTF
TGTGCCAGCAGTTTTGAAGGACAGGGTTCGGGTGGCTACACCTTC
>TRBD2|.|TRBV29-1|TRBJ2-1
CSVAKRGGNEQFF
TGCAGCGTTGCCAAGCGGGGGGGCAATGAGCAGTTCTTC
>TRBD1|.|TRBV7-9|TRBJ2-1
CASSGTGGEQFF
TGTGCCAGCAGCGGGACAGGGGGCGAGCAGTTCTTC
>TRBD1|.|TRBV4-3|TRBJ2-7
CASSQDWGTGGSYEQYF
TGCGCCAGCAGCCAAGATTGGGGGACAGGGGGATCCTACGAGCAGTACTTC
>.|.|TRBV18|TRBJ1-2
CASSPQGGVYGYTF
TGTGCCAGCTCACCGCAGGGAGGGGTCTATGGCTACACCTTC
>.|.|TRBV7-2|TRBJ2-3
CASSLRGYTQYF
TGTGCCAGCAGCTTAAGGGGTTATACGCAGTATTTT
>.|.|TRBV11-2|TRBJ1-1
CASSFRGGTEAFF
TGTGCCAGCAGCTTTCGGGGAGGAACTGAAGCTTTCTTT
>TRBD1|few|TRBV10-3|TRBJ2-5
CAISEPTTGSETQYF
TGTGCCATCAGTGAACCTACGACAGGGTCAGAGACCCAGTACTTC
>.|many|TRBV11-2|TRBJ1-2
CASSFGNHGGGYTF
TGTGCCAGCAGCTTCGGAAACCACGGAGGAGGCTACACCTTC
>TRBD1|.|TRBV25-1|TRBJ2-7
CASRGQGVVGEQYF
TGTGCCAGCAGGGGGCAGGGGGTGGTTGGCGAGCAGTACTTC
>.|many|TRBV7-2|TRBJ1-5
CASSLEQNQPQHF
TGTGCCAGCAGCTTAGAACAGAATCAGCCCCAGCATTTT
>TRBD1|many|TRBV29-1|TRBJ1-1
CSVGQGVLATEAFF
TGCAGCGTTGGACAGGGGGTGTTGGCCACTGAAGCTTTCTTT
>TRBD1|few|TRBV18|TRBJ2-5
CASSPRTGDGQETQYF
TGTGCCAGCTCACCCAGGACAGGGGATGGGCAAGAGACCCAGTACTTC
>.|.|TRBV4-2|TRBJ2-5
CASSPRDSNQETQYF
TGTGCCAGCAGCCCGCGGGACAGCAACCAAGAGACCCAGTACTTC
>.|few|TRBV15|TRBJ1-1
CATSSDLLQGGEAFF
TGTGCCACCAGCAGTGACCTTCTTCAGGGTGGAGAAGCTTTCTTT
>.|.|TRBV28|TRBJ1-5
CASSLFVGGQPQHF
TGTGCCAGCAGTTTATTCGTGGGGGGTCAGCCCCAGCATTTT
>.|.|TRBV7-2|TRBJ1-5
CASSFQGNQPQHF
TGTGCCAGCAGCTTCCAGGGCAATCAGCCCCAGCATTTT
>.|few|TRBV7-8|TRBJ2-3
CASSLVAGGLNTQYF
TGTGCCAGCAGCTTAGTTGCCGGCGGGTTGAATACGCAGTATTTT
>.|few|TRBV5-1|TRBJ2-1
CASSLALSSYNEQFF
TGCGCCAGCAGCCTGGCGTTGAGCTCCTACAATGAGCAGTTCTTC
>.|few|TRBV19|TRBJ2-2
CASSAGTAANTGELFF
TGTGCCAGTAGCGCCGGGACTGCTGCGAACACCGGGGAGCTGTTTTTT
>TRBD1|.|TRBV5-1|TRBJ2-7
CASSDPGQGKEQYF
TGCGCCAGCAGCGACCCGGGACAGGGGAAGGAGCAGTACTTC